These 25 T cell receptor beta chains were sequenced from one sample in a study of type 1 and type 2 diabetes patients. Genomic DNA was the PCR template. Amplification of the beta chain CDR3 used 30 forward and 13 reverse multiplex primers. TCRdb analysed the multiplex PCR reads with MiXCR anew, one entry per CDR3 protein. The repertoire consists of approximately 260,000 distinct CDR3 sequences, with approximately 45% occurring once and the leading ten covering roughly 15%. The sample consisted of peripheral blood mononuclear cells (PBMCs). These receptors were obtained from a man in his late teens or twenties with type 2 diabetes.

The V and J genes are TRBV20-1 and TRBJ2-5; 7 nucleotides align to TRBD2. CDR1 and CDR2 (germline): DFQATT, SNEGSKA (reference sequence). V lost 0 bases, J lost 5 bases, and 3 bases stayed unmatched. This CDR3 comprises 13 residues. CDR3 loop: CSARDGRGETQYF. In nucleotides, the CDR3 is TGCAGTGCTAGAGATGGGAGGGGCGAGACCCAGTACTTC.

The V call is TRBV9, the J call TRBJ2-7; 11 bases map to TRBD2. With 4 bases clipped from V and 3 bases from J, the junction kept 9 bases outside the gene matches. The CDR3 is made up of 16 amino acids. Germline CDR1 reads SGDLS; CDR2 reads YYNGEE. The CDR3 DNA reads TGTGCCAGCAGCAATTTCGGGACTAGCGGCAGCTACGAGCAGTACTTC. Amino acid sequence: CASSNFGTSGSYEQYF. The whole variable domain, remainder taken from reference TRBV9 and TRBJ2-7, is DSGVTQTPKHLITATGQRVTLRCSPRSGDLSVYWYQQSLDQGLQFLIQYYNGEERAKGNILERFSAQQFPDLHSELNLSSLELGDSALYFCASSNFGTSGSYEQYFGPGTRLTVT.

This chain links TRBV18 with TRBJ2-7, with D possibly matching TRBD2 (6 bases). The CDR3 has 15 residues. Germline CDR1 is KGHSH and CDR2 is LQKENI. V shed 2 bases and J shed 2 bases, with 13 bases lying between them. DNA of the CDR3: TGTGCCAGCTCACCAGGAGCGGGTTTAACCTACGAGCAGTACTTC. It translates to CASSPGAGLTYEQYF.

A note on this clonotype: It may be a read error: a sequence one base away is much more abundant. No conserved phenylalanine or tryptophan ends this CDR3, so it is likely a read error. The J gene is TRBJ2-7, the V gene TRBV19; the D gene is possibly TRBD1 (6 bases). Looked up from germline, CDR1 is LNHDA and CDR2 is SQIVND (reference sequence). This CDR3 has 14 residues. V lost 3 bases, J lost 3 bases, and 12 bases lay in between. The CDR3 sequence is CASSIMGQVYEQYL. The CDR3 nucleotides are TGTGCCAGTAGTATCATGGGACAAGTCTACGAGCAGTACCTC.

The chain links TRBV27 to TRBJ1-1, with unresolved D. This CDR3 comprises 14 residues. From germline, CDR1 is MNHEY and CDR2 SMNVEV (reference sequence). V shed 3 bases and J shed 1 base, with 9 bases lying between them. DNA for the CDR3: TGTGCCAGCAGTTTGTCGATTACGAACACTGAAGCTTTCTTT. Translating gives CASSLSITNTEAFF.

The CDR3 nucleotides read TGTGCCTGGAGTCTTAGCGGGAGTGATTCCTACGAGCAGTACTTC. Encoded protein: CAWSLSGSDSYEQYF. The chain joins TRBV30 to TRBJ2-7, with 9 positions matching TRBD2. The germline V gene has CDR1 GTSNPN and CDR2 SVGIG (reference sequence). J gave up 1 base and V 2 bases, and 6 bases lay outside the gene matches. CDR3 length: 15 residues.

The V call is TRBV12-3 or TRBV12-4, the J call TRBJ1-2, with TRBD1 matching 8 bases. V shed 6 bases and J 7 bases; nucleotides not matched to a gene: 4. The CDR3 consists of 12 residues. CDR3 coding DNA: TGTGCCAGCAGCCGACAGGGGCCTGGCTACACCTTC. Its translation: CASSRQGPGYTF.

In its sample, this clonotype was seen once. V and J are TRBV19 and TRBJ2-7; D is possibly TRBD1 (5 bases). The CDR3 has 14 amino acids. Germline CDR1 reads LNHDA; CDR2 reads SQIVND (reference sequence). V dropped 5 bases and J dropped 5 bases, with 16 bases sitting between them. CDR3 coding DNA: TGTGCCAGTAGTCCTCAATCCCAGGGCGACGAGCAGTACTTC. Translating gives CASSPQSQGDEQYF.

This clonotype was seen a few times. CDR3 coding DNA: TGTGCCAGCAGCTTAGCACGTAGGGGTGGCAATCAGCCCCAGCATTTT. It codes for CASSLARRGGNQPQHF. The gene calls are TRBV7-8 and TRBJ1-5; possible D gene TRBD1, 5 bases. Germline V gene lookup returns CDR1 SGHVS and CDR2 FQNEAQ. Trimming took 0 bases from V and 2 from J, leaving 11 bases between them. This CDR3 contains 16 residues.

This rearrangement joins TRBV28 to TRBJ1-1; weak D call: TRBD1 (5 bases). Germline V CDR1 and CDR2: MDHEN, SYDVKM. The CDR3 totals 13 residues. Trimming left V 9 bases short and J 4 bases short, with 15 bases between. In nucleotides, the CDR3 is TGTGCCAGTAGGCTGGGGCGTTTCACTGAAGCTTTCTTT. This translates into CASRLGRFTEAFF.

This clonotype was counted between two and nine times. The V and J genes are TRBV29-1 and TRBJ2-1; D may match TRBD1 or TRBD2 (5 bases each). The CDR3 consists of 12 residues. V lost 6 bases, J lost 5 bases, and 11 bases lay in between. Germline lookup yields CDR1 SQVTM and CDR2 ANQGSEA. The CDR3 DNA reads as TGCAGCGTACCTATGGGGGACAATGAGCAGTTCTTC. It specifies CSVPMGDNEQFF.

The J gene is TRBJ2-3, the V gene TRBV12-3 or TRBV12-4, with D unclear. The CDR3 length is 13 residues. Trimming pared 6 bases from V and 3 bases from J, leaving 10 bases between. CDR3 loop: CASSRHGTDTQYF. DNA of the CDR3: TGTGCCAGCAGCCGCCACGGGACAGATACGCAGTATTTT.

This rearrangement joins TRBV7-6 to TRBJ2-2; TRBD1 matches at 7 bases. The CDR3 consists of 15 residues. V shed 4 bases and J 6 bases; nucleotides not matched to a gene: 8. In germline, CDR1 is SGHVS, CDR2 FNYEAQ. The CDR3 nucleotides read TGTGCCAGCAGCTCAGACAGGGTGTCGGCCGGGGAGCTGTTTTTT. Translated: CASSSDRVSAGELFF.

The table lists this clonotype with a few counts. This sequence joins TRBV20-1 and TRBJ2-4; D may be TRBD2 (5 bases). Germline V gene sequence: CDR1 DFQATT, CDR2 SNEGSKA (reference sequence). The CDR3 consists of 17 residues. The V end was cut by 0 bases, the J end by 1 base, with 16 bases between. The CDR3 region has the DNA TGCAGTGCTAGAGATCCCCAGACTAACGTGGCCAAAAACATTCAGTACTTC. Its translation: CSARDPQTNVAKNIQYF.

This clonotype was seen only a few times. The chain joins TRBV9 to TRBJ1-4; D uncertain. There are 14 residues in the CDR3. Germline V gene sequence: CDR1 SGDLS, CDR2 YYNGEE. V was trimmed by 1 base and J by 5 bases, leaving 9 bases between them. CDR3 in amino acids: CASSVHPSNEKLFF. The DNA for the CDR3 is TGTGCCAGCAGCGTACACCCTAGCAATGAAAAACTGTTTTTT.

A few counts support this clonotype. The rearrangement uses TRBV6-5 and TRBJ2-7, with D hard to call. Germline values: CDR1 MNHEY, CDR2 SVGAGI. V was clipped by 5 bases and J by 3 bases, with 14 bases between them. This CDR3 comprises 14 residues. As DNA, the CDR3 is TGTGCCAGCAGTGTGACACAACCTGACTACGAGCAGTACTTC. The encoded protein is CASSVTQPDYEQYF.

This chain uses TRBV19 with TRBJ2-1; D is undetermined. CDR1 is LNHDA, CDR2 SQIVND, per germline (reference sequence). The ends were cut back, 1 base at V and 3 bases at J, with 13 bases in the middle. The CDR3 spans 16 residues. CDR3 in DNA: TGTGCCAGTAGTATAGCTTGGGTACGACGCTACAATGAGCAGTTCTTC. Translated, it gives CASSIAWVRRYNEQFF.

The CDR3 reads CASSPSEGAYGYTF. In nucleotides, the CDR3 is TGTGCCAGCTCACCATCCGAGGGGGCTTACGGCTACACCTTC. The chain combines TRBV18 with TRBJ2-7; TRBD1 agrees at 7 bases. The J call may be wrong; the DNA end is better matched by TRBJ1-2. The CDR3 is 14 residues long. Germline CDR1 and CDR2: KGHSH and LQKENI.

This clonotype was detected a few times. The chain recombines TRBV5-1 with TRBJ2-3; possible D gene TRBD2, 6 bases. This CDR3 is 14 amino acids long. Trimming shortened V by 6 bases and J by 0 bases, and 11 bases separated the two germline ends. Germline CDR1 and CDR2: SGHRS and YFSETQ. This CDR3 reads CASKGGMSTDTQYF. Written as DNA, the CDR3 is TGCGCCAGCAAGGGCGGGATGAGCACAGATACGCAGTATTTT.

This clonotype has at least ten counts. The chain links TRBV2 to TRBJ2-7; possibly TRBD1 or TRBD2 for D (5 bases each). The CDR3 runs 11 residues. The V end lost 7 bases, the J end lost 6 bases, and 10 bases lay between the germline ends. Germline CDR1 SNHLY, CDR2 FYNNEI. CDR3 sequence reads: CASTWGTEQYF. The CDR3 region has the DNA TGTGCCAGCACATGGGGGACCGAGCAGTACTTC.

The chain links TRBV7-2 to TRBJ2-7; 9 bases are a match to TRBD1. After removal of 3 bases from V and 0 bases from J, the junction contained 3 bases not matched to a gene. Per germline, CDR1 SGHTA and CDR2 FQGNSA. The CDR3 is made up of 15 amino acids. CDR3 nucleotides: TGTGCCAGCAGCTTGAGGACAGGGGTCTCCTACGAGCAGTACTTC. Residues: CASSLRTGVSYEQYF.

The V call is TRBV28, the J call TRBJ1-2, with D perhaps TRBD1 (5 bases). The germline gives CDR1 MDHEN, CDR2 SYDVKM. The CDR3 extends over 13 amino acids. V shed 6 bases and J shed 2 bases, with 10 bases lying between them. The CDR3 region has the DNA TGTGCCAGCAGCCCCGGGGCCAACTATGGCTACACCTTC. It codes for CASSPGANYGYTF.

J is TRBJ2-7 and V is TRBV6-6, with a possible D match to TRBD1 (5 bases). This CDR3 comprises 14 residues. Per the germline V gene, CDR1 is MNHNY and CDR2 is SVGAGI (reference sequence). Trimming removed 6 bases at V and 3 bases at J, with 15 bases between. CDR3 nucleotides: TGTGCCAGCAGCCCGGAGACAAGGGGCTACGAGCAGTACTTC. Its protein product is CASSPETRGYEQYF.

V and J are TRBV7-2 and TRBJ2-5; D remains unclear. This CDR3 spans 14 amino acids. Germline V gene sequence: CDR1 SGHTA, CDR2 FQGNSA. Trimming pared 1 base from V and 12 bases from J, leaving 18 bases between. CDR3 DNA: TGTGCCAGCAGCTTAGTCCGGACCCGAGTCCAGAAGTACTTC. It specifies CASSLVRTRVQKYF.

This clonotype showed up just a few times. The J gene is TRBJ2-2, the V gene TRBV19; perhaps TRBD1 as D (5 bases). The CDR3 is 14 amino acids. With 7 bases removed from V and 4 bases from J, the gap between germline ends came to 13 bases. Germline CDR1 reads LNHDA; CDR2 reads SQIVND (reference sequence). The CDR3 region has the DNA TGTGCCAGTACTCCCAGGGTGGGCACCGGGGAGCTGTTTTTT. Encoded protein: CASTPRVGTGELFF.